Many counts were recorded for the clone carrying this TCR beta chain. Its specificity is unknown. The entry originates in a study of Graves' ophthalmopathy and Graves' hyperthyroidism. Whole-study results and caveats: The model predicted ophthalmopathy progression with about 70% sensitivity and under 75% specificity.

The authors amplified TCR beta CDR3 regions, and they did so from RNA transcripts for repertoire sequencing. The first round was an RT-PCR with HTBI primers, and the second round was a multiplex PCR. TCRdb recomputed calls from the multiplex PCR reads with MiXCR, one row per CDR3 protein. In the table there are 600,000 to 700,000 distinct CDR3 sequences, under 50% of which are singletons. This CDR3 spans 15 amino acids. Germline lookup yields CDR1 LNHDA and CDR2 SQIVND (reference sequence). The trim removed 3 bases at V and 5 bases at J, leaving 9 bases unmatched. This chain connects TRBV19 to TRBJ2-5, with 7 bases that match TRBD1. The specimen sequenced was peripheral blood. The receptor was isolated from an adult man with Graves' ophthalmopathy. CDR3 loop: CASSIFGTVGETQYF. In DNA, the CDR3 is TGTGCCAGTAGTATCTTCGGGACAGTGGGGGAGACCCAGTACTTC. Variable domain in full (rest from reference TRBV19 and TRBJ2-5): DGGITQSPKYLFRKEGQNVTLSCEQNLNHDAMYWYRQDPGQGLRLIYYSQIVNDFQKGDIAEGYSVSREKKESFPLTVTSAQKNPTAFYLCASSIFGTVGETQYFGPGTRLLVL.